The text below deals with one T cell receptor (beta chain). There are many counts of this clonotype. Which antigen it targets is not known. Base qualities are missing; no much larger clone stands one base away. This record belongs to a study of T-cell reconstitution after alpha-beta-depleted transplantation in children (dated by TCRdb to between 2015 and 2016). General notes on the study: Using TCR repertoire profiling, the study quantitatively followed how T-cell immune reconstitution unfolded in children after TCRalphabeta/CD19-depleted allogeneic hematopoietic cell transplantation. Study-wide conclusions, independent of this receptor: About two months after transplant, the apparently early recovery of alphabetaT-cell counts reportedly depended on just several hundred clones that had expanded rapidly and came from non-depleted graft cells. In some patients, the high TCRbeta diversity seen at day 60 was put down to recipient T cells and intrathymic progenitors that had survived conditioning. Over subsequent months, a decline in hyperexpanded clone frequencies was noted, and after one year, T-cell counts and TCRbeta diversity were mostly ascribed to newly produced T cells.

This specimen's treatment or condition label, interpreted: allogeneic hematopoietic cell transplantation with graft depleted of TCRalphabeta T cells and CD19 B cells. The transplant recipients were children given TCRalphabeta/CD19-depleted allogeneic hematopoietic cell grafts. The library was made by PCR. TCRdb lists the instrument as Illumina HiSeq 2500. TCR library preparation used molecular barcoding, with unique molecular identifiers applied to normalize quantification of the TCRbeta repertoire. Starting from the raw public reads, TCRdb applied fastp trimming at Q25, assembled clones with MiXCR and retained in-frame beta chains. Each CDR3 protein gets just one entry, which takes the most common genes and DNA from the rows behind it. This sample has roughly 300,000 distinct CDR3 sequences in its table, and more than 9% of those were observed once. The ten biggest clones cover around 24% of the sample.

This specimen consisted of peripheral blood, obtained 180 days after TCRalphabeta/CD19-depleted stem cell transplant. The sequence was collected from a male patient between 2 and 15 years old who had a stem cell transplant for chronic granulomatous disease, so the T cells may come from the graft donor.

The CDR3 protein is CASAGQTLKETQYF. The sequence in DNA is TGTGCCAGCGCGGGACAGACCCTGAAAGAGACCCAGTACTTC. This chain joins TRBV7-2 to TRBJ2-5; the D gene is perhaps TRBD1, from 7 matching bases. Looking up the germline V gene yields CDR1 SGHTA and CDR2 FQGNSA. V lost 8 bases and J lost 3 bases; the stretch between them is 16 bases long. From the cysteine up to the phenylalanine, the CDR3 has a length of 14 residues. Kept here is only the CDR3 DNA, which spans 42 bases and is read in frame from base 1.